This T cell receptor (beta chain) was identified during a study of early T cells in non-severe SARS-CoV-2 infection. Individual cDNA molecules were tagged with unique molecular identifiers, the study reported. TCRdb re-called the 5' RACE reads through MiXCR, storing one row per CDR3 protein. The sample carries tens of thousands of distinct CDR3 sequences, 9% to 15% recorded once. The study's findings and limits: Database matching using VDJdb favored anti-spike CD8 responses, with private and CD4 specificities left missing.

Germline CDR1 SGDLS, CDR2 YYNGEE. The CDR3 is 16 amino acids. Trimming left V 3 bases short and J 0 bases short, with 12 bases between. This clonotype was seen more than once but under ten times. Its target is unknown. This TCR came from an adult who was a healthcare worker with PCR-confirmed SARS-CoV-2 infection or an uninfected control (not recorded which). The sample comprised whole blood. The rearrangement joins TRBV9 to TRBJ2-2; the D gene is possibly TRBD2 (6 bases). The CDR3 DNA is TGTGCCAGCAGCGGTAGCGGATCCGCGAACACCGGGGAGCTGTTTTTT. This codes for CASSGSGSANTGELFF.